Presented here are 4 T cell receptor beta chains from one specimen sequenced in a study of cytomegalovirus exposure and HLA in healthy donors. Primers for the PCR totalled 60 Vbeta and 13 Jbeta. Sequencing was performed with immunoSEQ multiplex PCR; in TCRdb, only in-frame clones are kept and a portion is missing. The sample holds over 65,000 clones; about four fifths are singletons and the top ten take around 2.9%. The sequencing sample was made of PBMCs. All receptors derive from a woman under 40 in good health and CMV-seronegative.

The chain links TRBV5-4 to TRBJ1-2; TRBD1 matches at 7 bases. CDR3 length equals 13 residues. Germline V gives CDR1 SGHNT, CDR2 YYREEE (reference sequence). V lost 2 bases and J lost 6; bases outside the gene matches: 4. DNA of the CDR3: TGTGCCAGCAGCTTACGACAGGGCGATGGCTACACCTTC. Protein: CASSLRQGDGYTF.

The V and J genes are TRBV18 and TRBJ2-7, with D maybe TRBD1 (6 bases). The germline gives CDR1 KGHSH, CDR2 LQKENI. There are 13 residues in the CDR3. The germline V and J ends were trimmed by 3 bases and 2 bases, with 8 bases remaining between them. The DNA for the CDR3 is TGTGCCAGCTCACCCGGACAGCCCTACGAGCAGTACTTC. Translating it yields CASSPGQPYEQYF.

The CDR3 DNA is TGTGCCAGCAGTTACCAGGGGGCGAGGGAGCCCCAGCATTTT. It translates to CASSYQGAREPQHF. The chain employs TRBV6-6 and TRBJ1-5; TRBD1 matches at 8 bases. The CDR3 is made up of 14 amino acids. V lost 2 bases, J lost 8 bases, and 5 bases stayed unmatched. Per germline, CDR1 MNHNY and CDR2 SVGAGI (reference sequence).

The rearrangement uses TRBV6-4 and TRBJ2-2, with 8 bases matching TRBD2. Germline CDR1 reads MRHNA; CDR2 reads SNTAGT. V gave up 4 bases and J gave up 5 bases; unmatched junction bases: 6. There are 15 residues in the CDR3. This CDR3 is CASSASGGYTGELFF. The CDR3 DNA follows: TGTGCCAGCAGTGCCAGCGGGGGATATACCGGGGAGCTGTTTTTT.